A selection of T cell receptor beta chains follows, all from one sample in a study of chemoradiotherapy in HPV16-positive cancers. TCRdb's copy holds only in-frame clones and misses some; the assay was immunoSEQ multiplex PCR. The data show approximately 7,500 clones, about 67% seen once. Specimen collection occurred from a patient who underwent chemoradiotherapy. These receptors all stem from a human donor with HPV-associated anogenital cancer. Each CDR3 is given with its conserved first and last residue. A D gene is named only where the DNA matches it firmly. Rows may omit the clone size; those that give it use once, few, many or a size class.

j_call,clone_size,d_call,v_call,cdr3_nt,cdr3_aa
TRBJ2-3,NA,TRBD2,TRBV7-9,TGTGCCAGCAGCACCGCGGGGGGGGCCCCAGGGGATACGCAGTATTTT,CASSTAGGAPGDTQYF
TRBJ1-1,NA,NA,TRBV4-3,TGCGCCAGCAGCCAAGCTCAGCGGGGCACTGAAGCTTTCTTT,CASSQAQRGTEAFF
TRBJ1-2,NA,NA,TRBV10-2,TGCGCCAGCAGGGCGGGGGGGCAGAACTATGGCTACACCTTC,CASRAGGQNYGYTF
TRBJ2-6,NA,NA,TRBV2,TGTGCCAGCAGTAGACAGCCCGAACTTGAGGCCAACGTCCTGACTTTC,CASSRQPELEANVLTF
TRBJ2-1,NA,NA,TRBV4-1,TGCGCCAGCAGCCAAGGGGGGGCAGGCAAGTGGAATGAGCAGTTCTTC,CASSQGGAGKWNEQFF
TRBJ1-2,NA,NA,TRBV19,TGTGCCAGTCGCCCCCGGGGGGTAGACTATGGCTACACCTTC,CASRPRGVDYGYTF
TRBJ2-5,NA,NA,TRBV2,TGTGCGAAGAACGGACCTCGGGAGACCCAGTACTTC,CAKNGPRETQYF
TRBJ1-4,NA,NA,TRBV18,TGTGCCAGCTCACCTCCTTTTAATGAAAAACTGTTTTTT,CASSPPFNEKLFF
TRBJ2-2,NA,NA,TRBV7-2,TGTGCCAGCAGCTTTCCTCAGGGGAAGGACACCGGGGAGCTGTTTTTT,CASSFPQGKDTGELFF
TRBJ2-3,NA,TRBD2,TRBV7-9,TGTGCCAGCAGCCCCCAGTCGGGACTACCAAGCACAGATACGCAGTATTTT,CASSPQSGLPSTDTQYF
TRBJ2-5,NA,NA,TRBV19,TGTGCCAGTAGTATGGATTGGGGACGAGAGACCCAGTACTTC,CASSMDWGRETQYF
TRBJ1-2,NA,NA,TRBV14,TGTGCCAGCAGCCAAGTTTCGGGGTACGGCTATGGCTACACCTTC,CASSQVSGYGYGYTF
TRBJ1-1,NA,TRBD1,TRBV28,TGTGCCAGCAGTTACGGAGACAGGGAGGTCACTGAAGCTTTCTTT,CASSYGDREVTEAFF
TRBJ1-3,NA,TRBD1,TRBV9,TGTGCCAGCAGCGTAGGAAACAGGGGGATGGGCGGAAACACCATATATTTT,CASSVGNRGMGGNTIYF
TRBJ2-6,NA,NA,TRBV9,TGTGCCAGCAGCGTAGTGGAGGCAGCTGGGGCCAACGTCCTGACTTTC,CASSVVEAAGANVLTF
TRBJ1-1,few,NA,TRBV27,TGTGCCAGCAGAGATGACAGGCTGAACACTGAAGCTTTCTTT,CASRDDRLNTEAFF
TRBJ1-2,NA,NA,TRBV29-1,TGCAGCGTTGAAACGACGGCGGGGAACTATGGCTACACCTTC,CSVETTAGNYGYTF
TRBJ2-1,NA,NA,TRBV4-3,TGCGCCAGCAGCCAAGACCGGGGGCAATACAATGAGCAGTTCTTC,CASSQDRGQYNEQFF
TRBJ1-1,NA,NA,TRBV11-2,TGTGCCAGCAGACACACAGGGCTAGCTTTCTTT,CASRHTGLAFF
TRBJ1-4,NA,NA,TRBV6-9,TGTGCCAGCAGTTATGAAAAACTGTTTTTT,CASSYEKLFF
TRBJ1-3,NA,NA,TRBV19,TGTGCCAGCGGACACTCGGGGGACACCATATATTTT,CASGHSGDTIYF
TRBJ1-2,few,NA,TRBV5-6,TGTGCCAGCAGCCCAATTGGCTATGGCTACACCTTC,CASSPIGYGYTF
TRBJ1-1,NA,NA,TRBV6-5,TGTGCCAGCAGTAGACAGAACACTGAAGCTTTCTTT,CASSRQNTEAFF
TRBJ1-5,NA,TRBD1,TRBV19,TGTGCCAGTAGTGCGACAGGGGGCGCGGGTCAGCCCCAGCATTTT,CASSATGGAGQPQHF
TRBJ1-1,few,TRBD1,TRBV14,TGTGCCAGCGGGAGACAGGGGTACACTGAAGCTTTCTTT,CASGRQGYTEAFF
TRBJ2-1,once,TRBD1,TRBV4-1,TGCGCCAGCAGCCAAGAAGGGCAGGGGGCGTACAATGAGCAGTTCTTC,CASSQEGQGAYNEQFF
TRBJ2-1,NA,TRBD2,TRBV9,TGTGCCAGCAGCGTAGATATTAGCGGGAGTTATGAGCAGTTCTTC,CASSVDISGSYEQFF
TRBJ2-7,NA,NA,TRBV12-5,TGTGCTAGTGGTTTGGGATACGAGCAGTACTTC,CASGLGYEQYF
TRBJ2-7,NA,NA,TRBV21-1,TGTGCCAGCAGCAAAGGGTCTACCCTAGCGGGAGCTTATTACGAGCAGTACTTC,CASSKGSTLAGAYYEQYF
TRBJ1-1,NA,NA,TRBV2,TGTGCCAGCAGTGTCACGTGGGACACTGAAGCTTTCTTT,CASSVTWDTEAFF
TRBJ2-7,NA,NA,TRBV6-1,TGTGCCAGCAGTAGAGAAGGCTACGAGCAGTACTTC,CASSREGYEQYF
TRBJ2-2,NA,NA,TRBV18,TGTGCCAGCTCACCGTCGGGGGAAGCTAACACCGGGGAGCTGTTTTTT,CASSPSGEANTGELFF
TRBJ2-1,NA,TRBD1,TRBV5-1,TGCGCCAGCAGCTTGCCGGGACAGGGCTACAATGAGCAGTTCTTC,CASSLPGQGYNEQFF
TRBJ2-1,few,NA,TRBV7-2,TGTGCCAGCAGCTTTAGTCGTCAAAATGAGCAGTTCTTC,CASSFSRQNEQFF
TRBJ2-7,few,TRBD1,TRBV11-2,TGTGCCAGCAGCTTAGGGGGACAGGGTTTTCGCCACGAGCAGTACTTC,CASSLGGQGFRHEQYF
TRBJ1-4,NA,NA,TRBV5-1,TGCGCCAGCAGCTCGCGGGGGCGCGGGGGTGAAAAACTGTTTTTT,CASSSRGRGGEKLFF
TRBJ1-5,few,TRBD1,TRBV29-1,TGCAGCGTTGCTGCGGCAGGGGGTAGCAATCAGCCCCAGCATTTT,CSVAAAGGSNQPQHF
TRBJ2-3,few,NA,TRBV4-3,TGCGCCAGCAGCCAAGAAGACATAGCGGACCGGGGCGCAGATACGCAGTATTTT,CASSQEDIADRGADTQYF
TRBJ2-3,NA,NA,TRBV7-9,TGTGCCAGCAGCAGGGGGGCGGGAGCTGATACGCAGTATTTT,CASSRGAGADTQYF
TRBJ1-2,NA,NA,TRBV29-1,TGCAGCGTTGCTGTACGGGACTCACTTAACTATGGCTACACCTTC,CSVAVRDSLNYGYTF
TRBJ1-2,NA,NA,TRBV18,TGTGCCAGCTCTGAGGGAGGGACCCGGGATGGCTACACCTTC,CASSEGGTRDGYTF
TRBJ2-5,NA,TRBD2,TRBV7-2,TGTGCCAGCAGCCCGGGACTAGTAACGGAGACCCAGTACTTC,CASSPGLVTETQYF